The 19 T cell receptor beta chains in this list originate from one sample, sequenced in a study of T cell responses to AZD1222 COVID-19 vaccine. Sequencing used immunoSEQ multiplex PCR; TCRdb keeps in-frame clones, though not all of them. The profile shows tens of thousands of clones, about 88% of them singletons. Material: peripheral blood, obtained on day 0 of AZD1222 vaccination. The receptors originated from an adult in good health.

V is TRBV27 and J is TRBJ1-5; no reliable D call. Per germline, CDR1 MNHEY and CDR2 SMNVEV (reference sequence). V was pared by 8 bases and J by 7 bases, with 9 bases between. The CDR3 is 11 amino acids. The CDR3 protein is CASGPWQPQHF. DNA of the CDR3: TGTGCCAGCGGCCCGTGGCAGCCCCAGCATTTT.

The chain uses TRBV28 and TRBJ2-2; 8 bases agree with TRBD1. With 3 bases clipped from V and 7 bases from J, the junction kept 7 bases outside the gene matches. The CDR3 length is 15 residues. The V gene's germline CDR1 is MDHEN and CDR2 SYDVKM. The CDR3 DNA reads TGTGCCAGCAGTTTTGGACAGGGCGAGGTCGGGGAGCTGTTTTTT. The encoded protein is CASSFGQGEVGELFF.

This chain uses TRBV9 with TRBJ2-5; either TRBD1 or TRBD2 may fit D (5 bases each). Trimming took 4 bases from V and 5 from J, leaving 15 bases between them. CDR3 length: 14 residues. In germline, CDR1 is SGDLS, CDR2 YYNGEE. The CDR3 DNA reads as TGTGCCAGCAGCACCGGCCCGGGACGCGAGACCCAGTACTTC. Protein: CASSTGPGRETQYF.

This clone appeared a few times. This chain joins TRBV12-3 or TRBV12-4 and TRBJ1-1; D gene ambiguous. V was shortened by 7 bases and J by 0 bases, with 9 bases between the two germline ends. CDR3 length: 13 amino acids. CDR3 sequence: CASTPGLNTEAFF. The CDR3, as DNA: TGTGCCAGCACCCCGGGCTTGAACACTGAAGCTTTCTTT.

The chain is built from TRBV6-2 or TRBV6-3 and TRBJ1-2; TRBD1 matches at 8 bases. Trimming removed 2 bases from V and 6 bases from J; junction bases left unmatched: 8. The CDR3 has 15 residues. Per the germline V gene, CDR1 is MNHEY and CDR2 is SVGEGT. The CDR3 loop reads CASSYQQGQGDGYTF. The CDR3 DNA is TGTGCCAGCAGTTACCAACAAGGACAGGGAGATGGCTACACCTTC.

The chain recombines TRBV29-1 with TRBJ1-1; D unresolved. This CDR3 is 12 amino acids long. The germline V gene has CDR1 SQVTM and CDR2 ANQGSEA. The V end lost 7 bases, the J end lost 1 base, and 10 bases lay between the germline ends. CDR3 sequence: CSGGSGNTEAFF. The DNA of the CDR3 is TGCAGCGGCGGGTCCGGGAACACTGAAGCTTTCTTT.

The chain combines TRBV28 with TRBJ1-4, with D unresolved. This CDR3 has 15 amino acids. Trimming removed 2 bases at V and 0 bases at J, with 7 bases between. In germline, CDR1 is MDHEN, CDR2 SYDVKM. CDR3: CASSLVVSTNEKLFF. CDR3 coding DNA: TGTGCCAGCAGTTTAGTGGTCTCAACTAATGAAAAACTGTTTTTT.

By proportion, this clone is medium-sized. The gene calls are TRBV30 and TRBJ1-5; 11 nucleotides agree with TRBD1. V trimming: 2 bases; J trimming: 4 bases; junction bases outside the gene matches: 4. The CDR3 spans 15 residues. Germline V lookup: CDR1 GTSNPN, CDR2 SVGIG (reference sequence). The CDR3 loop is CAWSSGTGGNQPQHF. In DNA form, the CDR3 reads TGTGCCTGGAGTTCCGGGACAGGGGGGAATCAGCCCCAGCATTTT.

The V and J genes are TRBV9 and TRBJ2-1; D could derive from TRBD1 or TRBD2 (6 bases each). Germline lookup yields CDR1 SGDLS and CDR2 YYNGEE. This CDR3 has 15 residues. V was shortened by 0 bases and J by 7 bases, with 14 bases between the two germline ends. The CDR3 nucleotides read TGTGCCAGCAGCGTAGGGGGGGCCAGCGAAAATGAGCAGTTCTTC. It yields the protein CASSVGGASENEQFF.

This rearrangement joins TRBV12-3 or TRBV12-4 to TRBJ1-5; D is unclear. Trimming removed 8 bases from V and 11 bases from J, with 19 bases in between. The CDR3 length is 13 residues. Written as DNA, the CDR3 is TGTGCCAGCCGTGACACTGGGTTGGGTTCCCAGCATTTT. Translating gives CASRDTGLGSQHF.

V and J are TRBV4-2 and TRBJ1-1; D is uncertain. This CDR3 contains 14 residues. Germline values: CDR1 LGHNA, CDR2 YNFKEQ. V lost 0 bases and J lost 3, with 8 bases in between. The CDR3 bases are TGTGCCAGCAGCCAAGAGGGAGATTACACTGAAGCTTTCTTT. It is translated as CASSQEGDYTEAFF.

This clone was counted only a few times. The rearrangement joins TRBV20-1 to TRBJ2-1; 10 bases are a match to TRBD2. This CDR3 is built from 13 residues. Germline CDR1 reads DFQATT; CDR2 reads SNEGSKA (reference sequence). V dropped 3 bases and J dropped 6; count of bases not matched to a gene: 2. The CDR3 nucleotides read TGCAGTGCTAGTGGACTAGCGGTCAATGAGCAGTTCTTC. The encoded protein is CSASGLAVNEQFF.

The chain combines TRBV5-1 with TRBJ1-2; 8 bases map to TRBD1. V lost 4 bases, J lost 2 bases, and 10 bases stayed unmatched. CDR3 size: 16 residues. CDR1 and CDR2 from the germline V gene are SGHRS and YFSETQ. DNA of the CDR3: TGCGCCAGCAGCATAGACCCCGGGACAGGAAACTATGGCTACACCTTC. It is translated as CASSIDPGTGNYGYTF.

The chain couples TRBV15 to TRBJ1-4; D ambiguous. The germline V gene has CDR1 LNHNV and CDR2 YYDKDF (reference sequence). This CDR3 is 13 amino acids long. Between the trimmed V and J ends, which lost 1 base and 5 bases, there was a span of 5 bases. CDR3 residues: CATSRAGNEKLFF. The CDR3, as DNA: TGTGCCACCAGCAGAGCGGGAAATGAAAAACTGTTTTTT.

CDR3 region: CASSLSGQPQHF. The DNA for the CDR3 is TGTGCCAGCAGTTTGTCCGGTCAGCCCCAGCATTTT. V gene TRBV12-3 or TRBV12-4 combines with J gene TRBJ1-5; the D is unclear. The CDR3 extends over 12 amino acids. Trimming removed 3 bases from V and 6 bases from J, with 6 bases in between.

As regards this clone: The sample has other DNA sequences that encode this CDR3 too. The chain recombines TRBV6-4 with TRBJ2-6; D gene uncertain. From germline, CDR1 is MRHNA and CDR2 SNTAGT. Between the trimmed V and J ends, which lost 0 bases and 0 bases, there was a span of 3 bases. The CDR3 is 15 amino acids. CDR3 DNA: TGTGCCAGCAGTGACTCCTCCTCTGGGGCCAACGTCCTGACTTTC. Its protein is CASSDSSSGANVLTF.

The rearrangement joins TRBV5-5 to TRBJ1-1; 7 nucleotides agree with TRBD1. The CDR3 extends over 16 amino acids. Trimming cost V 3 bases and J 2 bases; bases outside gene matches: 10. The germline gives CDR1 SGHKS, CDR2 YYEKEE (reference sequence). The CDR3 here is CASSYYTGVRNTEAFF. In nucleotides, the CDR3 is TGTGCCAGCAGCTATTATACAGGGGTGCGTAACACTGAAGCTTTCTTT.

This clone was found once. The V and J genes are TRBV9 and TRBJ1-3; 11 bases fit TRBD1. The CDR3 consists of 15 residues. The J segment lost 4 bases and the V segment lost 4 bases, leaving 4 bases of the junction unmatched. The V gene's germline CDR1 is SGDLS and CDR2 YYNGEE. This CDR3 reads CASSPGTGGGNTIYF. The CDR3 DNA reads TGTGCCAGCAGCCCAGGGACAGGGGGAGGAAACACCATATATTTT.

This chain links TRBV28 with TRBJ1-2; 7 nucleotides align to TRBD1. J lost 6 bases, V lost 5 bases, and 12 bases had no gene match. The CDR3 extends over 15 amino acids. The V gene's germline CDR1 is MDHEN and CDR2 SYDVKM. The DNA of the CDR3 is TGTGCCAGCAGTCCAGGGGGGAGTAGGGCTAATGGCTACACCTTC. Its translation is CASSPGGSRANGYTF.